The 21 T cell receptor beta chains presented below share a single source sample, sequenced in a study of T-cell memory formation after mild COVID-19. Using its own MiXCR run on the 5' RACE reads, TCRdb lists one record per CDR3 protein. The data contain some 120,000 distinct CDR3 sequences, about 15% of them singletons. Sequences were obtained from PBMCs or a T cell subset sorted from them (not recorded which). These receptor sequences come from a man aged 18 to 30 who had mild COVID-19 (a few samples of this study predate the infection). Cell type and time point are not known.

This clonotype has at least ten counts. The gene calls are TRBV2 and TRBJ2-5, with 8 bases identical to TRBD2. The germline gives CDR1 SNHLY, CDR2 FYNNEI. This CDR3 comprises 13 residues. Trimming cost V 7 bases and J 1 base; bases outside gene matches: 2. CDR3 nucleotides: TGTGCCAGCACACGGGGGGGCCAAGAGACCCAGTACTTC. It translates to CASTRGGQETQYF.

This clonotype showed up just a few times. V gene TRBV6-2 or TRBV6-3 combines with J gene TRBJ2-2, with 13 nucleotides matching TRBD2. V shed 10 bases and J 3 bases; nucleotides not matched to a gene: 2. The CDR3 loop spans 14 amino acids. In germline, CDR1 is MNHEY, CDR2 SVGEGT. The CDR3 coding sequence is TGTGCCACCGGACTAGCGGGGGACACCGGGGAGCTGTTTTTT. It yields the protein CATGLAGDTGELFF.

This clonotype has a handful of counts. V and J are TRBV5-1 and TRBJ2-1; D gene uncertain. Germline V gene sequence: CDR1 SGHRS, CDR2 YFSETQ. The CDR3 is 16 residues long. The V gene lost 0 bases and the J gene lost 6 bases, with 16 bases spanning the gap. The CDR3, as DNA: TGCGCCAGCAGCTTGGGGGGTACGGAGCCACCCAATGAGCAGTTCTTC. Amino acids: CASSLGGTEPPNEQFF.

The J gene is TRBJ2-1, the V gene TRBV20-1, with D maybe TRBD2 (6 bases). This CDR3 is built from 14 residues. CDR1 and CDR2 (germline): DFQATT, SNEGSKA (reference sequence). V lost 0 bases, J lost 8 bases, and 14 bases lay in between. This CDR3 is CSARDLFGGDEQFF. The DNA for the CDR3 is TGCAGTGCTAGAGATCTATTCGGGGGTGATGAGCAGTTCTTC.

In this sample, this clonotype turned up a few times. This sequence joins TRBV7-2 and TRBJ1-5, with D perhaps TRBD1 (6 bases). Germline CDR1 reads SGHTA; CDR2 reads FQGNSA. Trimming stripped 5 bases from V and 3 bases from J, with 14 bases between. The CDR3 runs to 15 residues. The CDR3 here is CASSRNGGANQPQHF. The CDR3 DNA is TGTGCCAGCAGCCGCAATGGGGGGGCCAATCAGCCCCAGCATTTT.

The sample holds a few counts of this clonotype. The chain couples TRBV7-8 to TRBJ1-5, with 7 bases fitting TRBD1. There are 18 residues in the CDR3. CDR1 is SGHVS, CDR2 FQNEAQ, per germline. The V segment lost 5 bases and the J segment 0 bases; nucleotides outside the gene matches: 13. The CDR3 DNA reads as TGTGCCAGCAGCCCGATGGGACAGATTATTTATAGCAATCAGCCCCAGCATTTT. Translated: CASSPMGQIIYSNQPQHF.

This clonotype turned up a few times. The CDR3: CSVPVRSTDTQYF. In nucleotides, the CDR3 is TGCAGCGTTCCAGTCCGTAGCACAGATACGCAGTATTTT. The rearrangement links TRBV29-1 to TRBJ2-3; the D is unclear. The V and J ends lost 5 bases and 0 bases respectively, with 9 bases between them. The CDR3 is 13 amino acids. Germline CDR1 is SQVTM and CDR2 is ANQGSEA.

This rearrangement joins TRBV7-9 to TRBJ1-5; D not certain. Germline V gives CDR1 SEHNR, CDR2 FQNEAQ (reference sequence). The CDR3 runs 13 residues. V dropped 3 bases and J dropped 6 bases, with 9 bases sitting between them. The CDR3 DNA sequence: TGTGCCAGCAGCTTTGGGGTGGGTCAGCCCCAGCATTTT. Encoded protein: CASSFGVGQPQHF.

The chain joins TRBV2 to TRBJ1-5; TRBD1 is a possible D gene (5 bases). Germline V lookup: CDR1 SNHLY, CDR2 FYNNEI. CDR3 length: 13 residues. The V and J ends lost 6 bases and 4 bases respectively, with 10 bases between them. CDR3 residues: CASRTDRNQPQHF. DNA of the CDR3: TGTGCCAGCAGGACCGACAGAAATCAGCCCCAGCATTTT.

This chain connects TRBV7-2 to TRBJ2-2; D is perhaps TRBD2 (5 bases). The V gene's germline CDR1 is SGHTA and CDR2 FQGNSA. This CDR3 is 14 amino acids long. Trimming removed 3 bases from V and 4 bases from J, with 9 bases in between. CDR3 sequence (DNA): TGTGCCAGCAGCTTCCAGCGGAGCACCGGGGAGCTGTTTTTT. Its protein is CASSFQRSTGELFF.

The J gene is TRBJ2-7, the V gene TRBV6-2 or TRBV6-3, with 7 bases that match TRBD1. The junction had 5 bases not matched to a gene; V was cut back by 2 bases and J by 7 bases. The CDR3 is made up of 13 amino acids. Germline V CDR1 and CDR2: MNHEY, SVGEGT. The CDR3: CASSYRGRGEQYV. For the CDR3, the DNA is TGTGCCAGCAGTTACCGCGGCAGGGGGGAGCAGTACGTC.

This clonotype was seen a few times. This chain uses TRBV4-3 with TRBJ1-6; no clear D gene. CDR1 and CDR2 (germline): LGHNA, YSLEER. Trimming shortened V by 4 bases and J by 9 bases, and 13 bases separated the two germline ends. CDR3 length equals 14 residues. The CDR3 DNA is TGCGCCAGCAGCCTCTCGGGCGGGCCTTCACCCCTCCACTTT. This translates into CASSLSGGPSPLHF.

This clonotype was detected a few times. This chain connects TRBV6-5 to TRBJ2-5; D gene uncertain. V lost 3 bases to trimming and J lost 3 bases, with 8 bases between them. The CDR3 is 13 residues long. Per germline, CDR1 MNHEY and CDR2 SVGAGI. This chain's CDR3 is CASSYRGEETQYF. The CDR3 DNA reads TGTGCCAGCAGTTATCGCGGTGAAGAGACCCAGTACTTC.

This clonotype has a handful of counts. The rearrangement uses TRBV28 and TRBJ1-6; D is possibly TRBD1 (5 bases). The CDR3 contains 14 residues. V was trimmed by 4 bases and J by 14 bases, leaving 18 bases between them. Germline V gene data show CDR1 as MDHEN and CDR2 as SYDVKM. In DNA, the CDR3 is TGTGCCAGCAGTTCGGGACCAGCCCTGGAGACCCTCCACTTT. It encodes CASSSGPALETLHF. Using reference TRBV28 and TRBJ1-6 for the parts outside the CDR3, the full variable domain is DVKVTQSSRYLVKRTGEKVFLECVQDMDHENMFWYRQDPGLGLRLIYFSYDVKMKEKGDIPEGYSVSREKKERFSLILESASTNQTSMYLCASSSGPALETLHFGNGTRLTVT.

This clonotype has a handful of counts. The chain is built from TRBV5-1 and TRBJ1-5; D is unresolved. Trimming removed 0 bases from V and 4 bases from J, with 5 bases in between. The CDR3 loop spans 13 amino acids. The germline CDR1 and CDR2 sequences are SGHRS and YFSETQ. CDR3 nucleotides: TGCGCCAGCAGCTTGGCCCCGAATCAGCCCCAGCATTTT. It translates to CASSLAPNQPQHF.

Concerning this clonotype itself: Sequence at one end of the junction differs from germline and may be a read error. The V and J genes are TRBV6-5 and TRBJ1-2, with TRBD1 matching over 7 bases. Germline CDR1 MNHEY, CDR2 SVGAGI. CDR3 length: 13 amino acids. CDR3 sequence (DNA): TGTTCCAGCAGTTCAACAGGGGAATATGGCTACACCTTC. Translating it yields CSSSSTGEYGYTF.

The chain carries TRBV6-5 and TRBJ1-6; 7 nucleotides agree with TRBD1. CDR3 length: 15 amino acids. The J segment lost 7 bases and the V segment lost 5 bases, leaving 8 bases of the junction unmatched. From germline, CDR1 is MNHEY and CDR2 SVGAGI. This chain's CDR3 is CASSQDRIGNSPLHF. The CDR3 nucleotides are TGTGCCAGCAGTCAGGACAGGATAGGGAATTCACCCCTCCACTTT.

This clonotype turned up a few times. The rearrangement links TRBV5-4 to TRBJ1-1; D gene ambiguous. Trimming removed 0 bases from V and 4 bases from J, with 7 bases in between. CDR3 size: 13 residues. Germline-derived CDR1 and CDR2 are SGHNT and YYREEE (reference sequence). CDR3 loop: CASSLVGFTEAFF. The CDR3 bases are TGTGCCAGCAGCTTGGTAGGGTTCACTGAAGCTTTCTTT.

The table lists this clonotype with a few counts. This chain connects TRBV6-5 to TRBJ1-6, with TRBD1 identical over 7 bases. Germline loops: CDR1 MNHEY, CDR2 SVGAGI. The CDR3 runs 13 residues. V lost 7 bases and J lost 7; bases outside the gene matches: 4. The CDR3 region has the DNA TGTGCCAGCACCCCGGGACAGAATTCACCCCTCCACTTT. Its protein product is CASTPGQNSPLHF.

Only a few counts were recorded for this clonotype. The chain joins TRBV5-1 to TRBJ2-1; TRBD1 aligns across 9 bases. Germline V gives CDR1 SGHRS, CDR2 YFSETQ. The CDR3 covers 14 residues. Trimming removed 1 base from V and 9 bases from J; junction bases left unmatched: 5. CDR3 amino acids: CASSLWDREVEQFF. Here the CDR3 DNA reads TGCGCCAGCAGCTTGTGGGACAGGGAGGTTGAGCAGTTCTTC.

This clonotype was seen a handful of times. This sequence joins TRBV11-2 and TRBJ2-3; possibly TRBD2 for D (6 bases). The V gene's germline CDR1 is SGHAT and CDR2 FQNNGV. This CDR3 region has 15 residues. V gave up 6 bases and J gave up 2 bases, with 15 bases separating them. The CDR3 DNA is TGTGCCAGCAGTCCTAAGGCGGGGAACACAGATACGCAGTATTTT. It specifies CASSPKAGNTDTQYF.